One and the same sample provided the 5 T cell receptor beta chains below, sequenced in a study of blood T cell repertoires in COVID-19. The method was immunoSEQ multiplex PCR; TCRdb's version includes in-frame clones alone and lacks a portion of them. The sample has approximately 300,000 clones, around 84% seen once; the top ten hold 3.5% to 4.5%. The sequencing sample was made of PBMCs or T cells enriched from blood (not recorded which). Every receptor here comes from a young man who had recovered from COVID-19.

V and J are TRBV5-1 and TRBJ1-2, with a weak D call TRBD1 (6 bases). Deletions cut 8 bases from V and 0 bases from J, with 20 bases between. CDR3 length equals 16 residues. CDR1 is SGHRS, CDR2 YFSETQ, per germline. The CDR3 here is CASKLLDSPSNYGYTF. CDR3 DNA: TGCGCCAGTAAGCTCCTGGACAGTCCATCTAACTATGGCTACACCTTC. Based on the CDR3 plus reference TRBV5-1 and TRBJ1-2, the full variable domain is KAGVTQTPRYLIKTRGQQVTLSCSPISGHRSVSWYQQTPGQGLQFLFEYFSETQRNKGNFPGRFSGRQFSNSRSEMNVSTLELGDSALYLCASKLLDSPSNYGYTFGSGTRLTVV.

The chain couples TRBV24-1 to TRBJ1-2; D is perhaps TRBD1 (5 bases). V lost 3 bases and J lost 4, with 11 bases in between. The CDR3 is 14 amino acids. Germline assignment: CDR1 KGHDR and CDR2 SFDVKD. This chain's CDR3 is CATSDPGTTYGYTF. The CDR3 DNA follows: TGTGCCACCAGTGATCCCGGGACTACCTATGGCTACACCTTC.

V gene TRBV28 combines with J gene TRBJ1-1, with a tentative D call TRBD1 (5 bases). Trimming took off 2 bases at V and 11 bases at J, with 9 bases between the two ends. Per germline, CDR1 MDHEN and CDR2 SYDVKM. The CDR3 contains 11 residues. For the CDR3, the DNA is TGTGCCAGCAGTTTAGAGACAGAGGCTTTCTTT. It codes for CASSLETEAFF.

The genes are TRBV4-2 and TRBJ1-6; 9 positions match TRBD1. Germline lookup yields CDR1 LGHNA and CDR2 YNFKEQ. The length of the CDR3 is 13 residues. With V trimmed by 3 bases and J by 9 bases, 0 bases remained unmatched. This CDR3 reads CASSQTGGSPLHF. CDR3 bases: TGTGCCAGCAGCCAGACAGGGGGTTCACCCCTCCACTTT.

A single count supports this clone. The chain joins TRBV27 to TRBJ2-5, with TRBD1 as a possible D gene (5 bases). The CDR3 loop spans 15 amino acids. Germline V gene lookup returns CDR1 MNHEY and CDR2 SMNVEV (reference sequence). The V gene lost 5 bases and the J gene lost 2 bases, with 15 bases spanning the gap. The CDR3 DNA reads TGTGCCAGCAGTCGAAAAACAGGAGTACAAGAGACCCAGTACTTC. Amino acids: CASSRKTGVQETQYF.